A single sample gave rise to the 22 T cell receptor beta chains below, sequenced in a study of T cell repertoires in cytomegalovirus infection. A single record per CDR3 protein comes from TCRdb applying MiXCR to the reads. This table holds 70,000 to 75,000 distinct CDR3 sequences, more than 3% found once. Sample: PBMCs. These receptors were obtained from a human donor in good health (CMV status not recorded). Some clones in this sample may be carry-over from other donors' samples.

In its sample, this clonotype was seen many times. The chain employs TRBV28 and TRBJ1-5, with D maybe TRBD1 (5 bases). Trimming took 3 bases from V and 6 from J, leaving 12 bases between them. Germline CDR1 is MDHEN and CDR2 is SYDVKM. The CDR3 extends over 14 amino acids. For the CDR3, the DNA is TGTGCCAGCAGTTTTCTTTCCGGGGCTCAGCCCCAGCATTTT. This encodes CASSFLSGAQPQHF.

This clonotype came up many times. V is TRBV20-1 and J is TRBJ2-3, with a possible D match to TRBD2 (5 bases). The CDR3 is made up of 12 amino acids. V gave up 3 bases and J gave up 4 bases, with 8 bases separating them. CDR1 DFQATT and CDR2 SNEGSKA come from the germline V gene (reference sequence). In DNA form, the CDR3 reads TGCAGTGCTAGTCTAGCCTCAGATACGCAGTATTTT. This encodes CSASLASDTQYF.

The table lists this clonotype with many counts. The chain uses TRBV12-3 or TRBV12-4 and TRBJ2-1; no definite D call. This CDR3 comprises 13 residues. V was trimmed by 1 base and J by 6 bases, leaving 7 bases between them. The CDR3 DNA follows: TGTGCCAGCAGTTTAGTGGCCGGCAATGAGCAGTTCTTC. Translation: CASSLVAGNEQFF.

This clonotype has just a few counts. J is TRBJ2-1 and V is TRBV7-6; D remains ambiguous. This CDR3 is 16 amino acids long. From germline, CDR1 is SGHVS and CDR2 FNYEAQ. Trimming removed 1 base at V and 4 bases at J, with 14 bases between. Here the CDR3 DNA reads TGTGCCAGCAGCTTAGGGACGACCCTCCCGTACAATGAGCAGTTCTTC. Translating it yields CASSLGTTLPYNEQFF.

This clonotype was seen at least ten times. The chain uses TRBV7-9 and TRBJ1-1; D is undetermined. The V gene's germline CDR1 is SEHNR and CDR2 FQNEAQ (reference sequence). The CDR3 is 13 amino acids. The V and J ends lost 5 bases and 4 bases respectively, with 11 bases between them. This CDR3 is CASSPPWGTEAFF. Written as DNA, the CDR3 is TGTGCCAGCAGCCCCCCCTGGGGCACTGAAGCTTTCTTT.

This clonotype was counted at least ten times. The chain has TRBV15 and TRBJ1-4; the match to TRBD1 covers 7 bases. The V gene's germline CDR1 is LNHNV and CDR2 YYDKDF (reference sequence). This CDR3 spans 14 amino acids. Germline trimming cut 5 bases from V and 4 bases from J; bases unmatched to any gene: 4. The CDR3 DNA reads TGTGCCACCAGCGACGACAGGGTTAATGAAAAACTGTTTTTT. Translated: CATSDDRVNEKLFF.

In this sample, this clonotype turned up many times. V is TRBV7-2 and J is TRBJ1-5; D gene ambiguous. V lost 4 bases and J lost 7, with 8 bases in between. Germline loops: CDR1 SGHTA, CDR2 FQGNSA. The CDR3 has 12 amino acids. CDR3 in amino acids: CASSSHWQPQHF. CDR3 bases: TGTGCCAGCAGCTCCCACTGGCAGCCCCAGCATTTT.

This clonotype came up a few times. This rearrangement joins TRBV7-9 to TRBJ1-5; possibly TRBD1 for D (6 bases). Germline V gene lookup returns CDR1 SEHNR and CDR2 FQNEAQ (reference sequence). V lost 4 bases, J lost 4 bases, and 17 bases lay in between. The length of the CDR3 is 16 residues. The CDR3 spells CASSSLSGQSNQPQHF. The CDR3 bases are TGTGCCAGCAGCTCTTTATCCGGACAGTCAAATCAGCCCCAGCATTTT. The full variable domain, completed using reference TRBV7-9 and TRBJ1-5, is DTGVSQNPRHKITKRGQNVTFRCDPISEHNRLYWYRQTLGQGPEFLTYFQNEAQLEKSRLLSDRFSAERPKGSFSTLEIQRTEQGDSAMYLCASSSLSGQSNQPQHFGDGTRLSIL.

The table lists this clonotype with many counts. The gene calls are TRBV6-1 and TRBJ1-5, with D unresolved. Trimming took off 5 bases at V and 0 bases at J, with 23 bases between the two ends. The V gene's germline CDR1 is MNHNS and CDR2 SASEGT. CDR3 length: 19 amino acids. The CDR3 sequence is CASSYIPPMTFYSNQPQHF. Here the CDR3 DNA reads TGTGCCAGCAGTTACATACCGCCGATGACATTCTATAGCAATCAGCCCCAGCATTTT.

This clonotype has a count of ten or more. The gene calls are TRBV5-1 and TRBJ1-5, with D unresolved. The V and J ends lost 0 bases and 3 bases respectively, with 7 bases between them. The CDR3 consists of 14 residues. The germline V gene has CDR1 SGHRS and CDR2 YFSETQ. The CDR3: CASSLDGPNQPQHF. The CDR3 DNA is TGCGCCAGCAGCTTGGACGGTCCCAATCAGCCCCAGCATTTT. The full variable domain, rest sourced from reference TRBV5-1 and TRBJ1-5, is KAGVTQTPRYLIKTRGQQVTLSCSPISGHRSVSWYQQTPGQGLQFLFEYFSETQRNKGNFPGRFSGRQFSNSRSEMNVSTLELGDSALYLCASSLDGPNQPQHFGDGTRLSIL.

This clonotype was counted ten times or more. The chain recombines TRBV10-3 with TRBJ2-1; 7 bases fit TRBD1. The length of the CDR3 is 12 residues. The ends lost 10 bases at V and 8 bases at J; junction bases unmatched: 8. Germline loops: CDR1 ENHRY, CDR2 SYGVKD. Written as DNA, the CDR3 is TGTGCCACAAGGGGACAGAGCCATGAGCAGTTCTTC. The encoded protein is CATRGQSHEQFF.

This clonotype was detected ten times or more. CDR3 region: CASSLARQETQYF. The CDR3 bases are TGTGCCAGCAGCTTAGCGCGGCAAGAGACCCAGTACTTC. The gene calls are TRBV7-2 and TRBJ2-5; no reliable D call. CDR1 is SGHTA, CDR2 FQGNSA, per germline. CDR3 length equals 13 residues. V lost 0 bases, J lost 2 bases, and 4 bases lay in between.

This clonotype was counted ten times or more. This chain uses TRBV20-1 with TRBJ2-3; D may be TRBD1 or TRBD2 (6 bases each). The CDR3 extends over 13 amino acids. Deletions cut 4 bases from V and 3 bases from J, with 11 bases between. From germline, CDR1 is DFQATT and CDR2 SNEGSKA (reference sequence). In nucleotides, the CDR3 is TGCAGTGCTAAGGGGGACTTAACAGATACGCAGTATTTT. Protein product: CSAKGDLTDTQYF.

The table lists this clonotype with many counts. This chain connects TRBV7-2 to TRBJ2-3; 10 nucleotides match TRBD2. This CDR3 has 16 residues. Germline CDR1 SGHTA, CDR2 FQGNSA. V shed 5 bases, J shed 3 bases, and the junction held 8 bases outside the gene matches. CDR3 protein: CASSRHPSGGTDTQYF. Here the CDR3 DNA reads TGTGCCAGCAGCCGTCACCCTAGCGGGGGAACAGATACGCAGTATTTT.

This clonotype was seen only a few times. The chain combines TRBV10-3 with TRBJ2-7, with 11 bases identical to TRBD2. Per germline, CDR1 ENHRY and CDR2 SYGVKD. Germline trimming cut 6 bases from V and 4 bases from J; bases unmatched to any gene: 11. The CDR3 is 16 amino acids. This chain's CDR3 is CAISLSSGGAGYEQYF. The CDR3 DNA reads TGTGCCATCAGCCTAAGTAGCGGGGGGGCTGGGTACGAGCAGTACTTC.

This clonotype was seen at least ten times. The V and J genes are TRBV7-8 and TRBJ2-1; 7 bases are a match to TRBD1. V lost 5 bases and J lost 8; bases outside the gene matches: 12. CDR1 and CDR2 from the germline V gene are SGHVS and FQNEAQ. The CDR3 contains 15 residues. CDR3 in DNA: TGTGCCAGCAGCCCAACAGGGGTCAGTAGGGATGAGCAGTTCTTC. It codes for CASSPTGVSRDEQFF. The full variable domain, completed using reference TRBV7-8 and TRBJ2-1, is GAGVSQSPRYKVAKRGQDVALRCDPISGHVSLFWYQQALGQGPEFLTYFQNEAQLDKSGLPSDRFFAERPEGSVSTLKIQRTQQEDSAVYLCASSPTGVSRDEQFFGPGTRLTVL.

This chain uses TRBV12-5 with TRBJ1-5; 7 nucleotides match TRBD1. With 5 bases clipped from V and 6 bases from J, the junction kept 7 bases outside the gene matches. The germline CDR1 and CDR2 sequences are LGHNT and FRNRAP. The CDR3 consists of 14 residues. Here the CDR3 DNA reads TGTGCTAGTGGTCCTGACAGGGAGGTTCAGCCCCAGCATTTT. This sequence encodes CASGPDREVQPQHF.

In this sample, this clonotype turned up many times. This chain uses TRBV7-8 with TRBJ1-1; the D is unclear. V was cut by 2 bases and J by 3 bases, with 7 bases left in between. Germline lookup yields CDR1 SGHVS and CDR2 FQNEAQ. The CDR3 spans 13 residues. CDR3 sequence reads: CASSLTEYTEAFF. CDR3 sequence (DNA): TGTGCCAGCAGCTTAACTGAGTACACTGAAGCTTTCTTT.

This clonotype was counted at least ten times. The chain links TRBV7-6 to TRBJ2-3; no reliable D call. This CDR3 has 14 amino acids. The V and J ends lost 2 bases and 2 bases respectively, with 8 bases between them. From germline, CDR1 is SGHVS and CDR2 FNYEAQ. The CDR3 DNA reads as TGTGCCAGCAGCTTATGGGTAACCACAGATACGCAGTATTTT. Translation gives CASSLWVTTDTQYF.

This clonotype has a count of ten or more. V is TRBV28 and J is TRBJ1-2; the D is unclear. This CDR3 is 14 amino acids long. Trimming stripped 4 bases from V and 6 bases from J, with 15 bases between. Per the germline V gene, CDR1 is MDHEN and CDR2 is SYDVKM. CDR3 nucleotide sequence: TGTGCCAGCAGTTGGCAAGGCCCGCGGAATGGCTACACCTTC. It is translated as CASSWQGPRNGYTF.

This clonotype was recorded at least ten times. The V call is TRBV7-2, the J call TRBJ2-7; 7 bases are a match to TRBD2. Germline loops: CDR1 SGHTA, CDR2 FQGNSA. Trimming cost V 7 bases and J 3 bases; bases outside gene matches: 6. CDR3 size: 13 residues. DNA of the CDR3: TGTGCCAGCAAAGTAGCGGGCCACTACGAGCAGTACTTC. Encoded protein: CASKVAGHYEQYF.

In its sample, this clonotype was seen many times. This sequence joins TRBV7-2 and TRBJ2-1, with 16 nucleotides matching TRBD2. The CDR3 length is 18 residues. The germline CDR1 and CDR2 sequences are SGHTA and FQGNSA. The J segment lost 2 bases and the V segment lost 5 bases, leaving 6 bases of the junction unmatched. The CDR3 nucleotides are TGTGCCAGCAGCGGGACTAGCGGGAGGGCCGCTGCCTACAATGAGCAGTTCTTC. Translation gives CASSGTSGRAAAYNEQFF.